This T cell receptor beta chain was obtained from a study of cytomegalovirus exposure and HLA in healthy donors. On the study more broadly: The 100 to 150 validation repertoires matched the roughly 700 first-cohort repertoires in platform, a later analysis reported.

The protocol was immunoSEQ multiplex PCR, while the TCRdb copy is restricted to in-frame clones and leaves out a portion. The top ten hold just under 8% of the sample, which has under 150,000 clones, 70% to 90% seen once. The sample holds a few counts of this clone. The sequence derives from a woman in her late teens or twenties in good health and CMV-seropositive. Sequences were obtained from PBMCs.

The CDR3 is CASTGMEVNYGYTF. The DNA for the CDR3 is TGTGCCAGCACAGGTATGGAGGTCAACTATGGCTACACCTTC. The chain employs TRBV7-9 and TRBJ1-2; no definite D call. Trimming left V 7 bases short and J 2 bases short, with 14 bases between. This CDR3 comprises 14 residues. Per the germline V gene, CDR1 is SEHNR and CDR2 is FQNEAQ (reference sequence).